The following is a TCR beta chain sequence with its context. The target antigen is unknown. Sequence at one end of the junction differs from germline and may be a read error. The investigators made TCR beta cDNA from around 530 ng total RNA, using a constant-region primer. Researchers made the TCR beta libraries by running three nested multiplex PCR rounds with slightly modified ARM-PCR. For 10 cycles apiece, the opening two PCR rounds ran with TRBV1-TRBV30 forward primers and a C-beta reverse primer. MiXCR was run by TCRdb on the multiplex PCR reads, yielding one entry per CDR3 protein. The table records more than 95,000 distinct CDR3 sequences, 55% to 75% of them present only once. This sample was taken from a study of tumor-infiltrating lymphocytes in primary liver carcinoma. Background on the study: Enrolled patients were male and female, aged 30 to 69 years.

Germline-derived CDR1 and CDR2 are SGHRS and YFSETQ. The CDR3 extends over 14 amino acids. Unsorted bulk tissue of roughly 20-34 mg yielded co-extracted RNA and DNA. Viable tumor cells exceeded 75% in all tumor samples. Regarding the study as a whole: The study found a significantly higher top-250-clone fraction in tumors than in blood (p = 0.039). No more than about 8-24% of top clones could be seen in all five tumor regions.

The gene calls are TRBV5-1 and TRBJ2-4; 7 nucleotides align to TRBD1. Sequenced sample: liver tumor tissue from sampling region 3. The subset: tumor region T3, left-lateral pole. The receptor was derived from a woman aged 60-75 years with primary liver carcinoma and hepatitis B virus infection. CDR3 sequence (DNA): TGCGCCGGCAGCACCGCCACCCAGGGGGACATTCAGTACTTC. Residues: CAGSTATQGDIQYF.